What follows are 25 T cell receptor beta chains derived from one specimen sequenced in a study of blood T cell repertoires in COVID-19. The method was immunoSEQ multiplex PCR; TCRdb's version includes in-frame clones alone and lacks a portion of them. The repertoire holds approximately 260,000 clones, roughly 90% seen once, with around 7.2% in the top ten. The sample taken for sequencing was peripheral blood. The receptors originated from a man aged 60-69 years who had recovered from COVID-19.

The chain links TRBV19 to TRBJ2-7; 7 bases map to TRBD1. V gave up 5 bases and J gave up 7 bases; unmatched junction bases: 5. This CDR3 contains 12 residues. Per the germline V gene, CDR1 is LNHDA and CDR2 is SQIVND (reference sequence). DNA for the CDR3: TGTGCCAGTAGTTCATACAGGGGTGAGCAGTACTTC. Translating it yields CASSSYRGEQYF.

This clone was seen many times. This chain connects TRBV5-1 to TRBJ2-7, with TRBD2 matching 9 bases. Germline V gene data show CDR1 as SGHRS and CDR2 as YFSETQ. There are 18 residues in the CDR3. The V segment lost 0 bases and the J segment 5 bases; nucleotides outside the gene matches: 15. The chain's CDR3 is CASSLAPWGGGAYHEQYF. The CDR3 DNA reads TGCGCCAGCAGCTTGGCCCCATGGGGCGGGGGGGCCTACCACGAGCAGTACTTC.

The rearrangement uses TRBV18 and TRBJ2-1, with 10 bases lining up with TRBD2. The V segment lost 5 bases and the J segment 6 bases; nucleotides outside the gene matches: 10. This CDR3 spans 16 amino acids. Germline CDR1 is KGHSH and CDR2 is LQKENI. The chain's CDR3 is CASSIPGTSASNEQFF. The CDR3 DNA is TGTGCCAGCTCAATTCCCGGGACTAGCGCCTCCAATGAGCAGTTCTTC.

The V call is TRBV12-2, the J call TRBJ1-3. TRBV12-2 corresponds to a pseudogene. The CDR3 has 17 residues. The CDR3 is CASRLVLRGAEGNTIYF. For the CDR3, the DNA is TGTGCAAGTCGCTTAGTCCTCCGGGGGGCGGAAGGAAACACCATATATTTT.

The chain carries TRBV10-3 and TRBJ2-7; D possibly corresponds to TRBD2 (6 bases). CDR3 length equals 12 residues. From germline, CDR1 is ENHRY and CDR2 SYGVKD. Trimming stripped 3 bases from V and 5 bases from J, with 8 bases between. CDR3 amino acids: CAISDGGNEQYV. The CDR3 DNA reads as TGTGCCATCAGTGATGGAGGGAACGAGCAGTACGTC.

J is TRBJ2-3 and V is TRBV4-1, with a tentative D call TRBD2 (6 bases). Germline V CDR1 and CDR2: MGHRA, YSYEKL. Trimming cost V 1 base and J 5 bases, with 10 bases left between them. This CDR3 spans 14 amino acids. This CDR3 is CASSQGRGLDTQYF. As DNA, the CDR3 is TGCGCCAGCAGCCAAGGACGGGGACTAGATACGCAGTATTTT.

This clone was recorded once. This rearrangement joins TRBV27 to TRBJ1-6; a weak D match, TRBD1 (6 bases). The CDR3 runs to 21 residues. Germline CDR1 and CDR2: MNHEY and SMNVEV (reference sequence). Trimming took off 6 bases at V and 0 bases at J, with 27 bases between the two ends. This CDR3 reads CASSPSGGASIKGSYNSPLHF. The CDR3 DNA reads TGTGCCAGCAGCCCGAGTGGGGGGGCCTCTATCAAAGGCTCCTATAATTCACCCCTCCACTTT.

The chain has TRBV10-3 and TRBJ2-7, with TRBD1 matching 8 bases. J gave up 0 bases and V 4 bases, and 5 bases lay outside the gene matches. There are 15 residues in the CDR3. Germline V CDR1 and CDR2: ENHRY, SYGVKD. In nucleotides, the CDR3 is TGTGCCATCAGTGTGAGACAGGGGAGCTCCTACGAGCAGTACTTC. Encoded protein: CAISVRQGSSYEQYF.

This clone was seen only once. The rearrangement joins TRBV4-2 to TRBJ2-1; D is perhaps TRBD2 (7 bases). The germline gives CDR1 LGHNA, CDR2 YNFKEQ. This CDR3 contains 15 residues. The V end was cut by 0 bases, the J end by 7 bases, with 13 bases between. The CDR3 DNA reads as TGTGCCAGCAGCCAAGATCTCGGGGGGCAGAATGAGCAGTTCTTC. Translating gives CASSQDLGGQNEQFF.

This chain uses TRBV24-1 with TRBJ2-7, with 7 positions matching TRBD2. J was trimmed by 5 bases and V by 2 bases; bases with no gene match: 11. The CDR3 extends over 16 amino acids. Germline CDR1 reads KGHDR; CDR2 reads SFDVKD. The CDR3 loop is CATSDSGSSGYHEQYF. CDR3 in DNA: TGTGCCACCAGTGATTCGGGGTCTAGCGGCTACCACGAGCAGTACTTC.

The chain recombines TRBV5-1 with TRBJ1-2, with D maybe TRBD1 (6 bases). Trimming removed 5 bases at V and 2 bases at J, with 13 bases between. This CDR3 is 14 amino acids long. CDR1 is SGHRS and CDR2 is YFSETQ in the germline V gene. In nucleotides, the CDR3 is TGCGCCAGCAGAACGGGACATATAAACTATGGCTACACCTTC. Encoded protein: CASRTGHINYGYTF.

Here the CDR3 reads CASSIYGTGELFF. The CDR3 DNA reads as TGTGCCAGTAGTATCTACGGTACCGGGGAGCTGTTTTTT. The rearrangement uses TRBV19 and TRBJ2-2; D gene unclear. Trimming removed 3 bases from V and 5 bases from J, with 7 bases in between. CDR1 and CDR2 from the germline V gene are LNHDA and SQIVND (reference sequence). This CDR3 is 13 amino acids long.

The chain links TRBV25-1 to TRBJ2-1; 7 bases fit TRBD1. This CDR3 is 16 amino acids long. CDR1 and CDR2 from the germline V gene are MGHDK and SYGVNS. V gave up 6 bases and J gave up 5 bases; unmatched junction bases: 13. The DNA for the CDR3 is TGTGCCAGCAGCTCCGTGGCGACAGGGCGTAACAATGAGCAGTTCTTC. Translating gives CASSSVATGRNNEQFF. The complete variable domain, with remaining parts taken from reference TRBV25-1 and TRBJ2-1, reads EADIYQTPRYLVIGTGKKITLECSQTMGHDKMYWYQQDPGMELHLIHYSYGVNSTEKGDLSSESTVSRIRTEHFPLTLESARPSHTSQYLCASSSVATGRNNEQFFGPGTRLTVL.

This chain links TRBV20-1 with TRBJ2-5; D remains ambiguous. Germline V gives CDR1 DFQATT, CDR2 SNEGSKA (reference sequence). The CDR3 extends over 14 amino acids. V lost 3 bases and J lost 4, with 15 bases in between. This CDR3 reads CSASKPTGAETQYF. Written as DNA, the CDR3 is TGCAGTGCTAGTAAGCCGACGGGTGCAGAGACCCAGTACTTC.

The rearrangement joins TRBV7-9 to TRBJ2-7, with TRBD1 identical over 7 bases. Germline V gene sequence: CDR1 SEHNR, CDR2 FQNEAQ (reference sequence). CDR3 size: 16 residues. Losses at the gene ends were 1 base for V and 3 bases for J; bases not matched to a gene: 9. In nucleotides, the CDR3 is TGTGCCAGCAGCTTAGTAGGGGGCAACCGTATCTACGAGCAGTACTTC. Its translation: CASSLVGGNRIYEQYF.

The V and J genes are TRBV11-3 and TRBJ2-7, with 7 nucleotides matching TRBD2. Germline lookup yields CDR1 SGHNT and CDR2 YENEEA. J gave up 7 bases and V 0 bases, and 9 bases lay outside the gene matches. This CDR3 contains 15 residues. CDR3 DNA: TGTGCCAGCAGCTTAGAGGGGACCGGGGGGAAAGAGCAGTACGTC. Protein: CASSLEGTGGKEQYV.

This clone has just a few counts. This sequence joins TRBV27 and TRBJ2-2; 9 bases are shared with TRBD2. The CDR3 totals 16 residues. V was pared by 6 bases and J by 1 base, with 6 bases of the junction left unmatched. CDR1 and CDR2 from the germline V gene are MNHEY and SMNVEV (reference sequence). The chain's CDR3 is CASSLRGGWNTGELFF. The DNA for the CDR3 is TGTGCCAGCAGCCTGCGGGGGGGCTGGAACACCGGGGAGCTGTTTTTT.

The chain is built from TRBV7-2 and TRBJ1-1; D not resolved. The ends were cut back, 5 bases at V and 1 base at J, with 20 bases in the middle. Germline CDR1 is SGHTA and CDR2 is FQGNSA. The CDR3 consists of 17 residues. The CDR3 here is CASSQPLVAAGNTEAFF. The CDR3 DNA reads TGTGCCAGCAGCCAGCCCCTAGTGGCGGCTGGGAACACTGAAGCTTTCTTT.

V gene TRBV9 combines with J gene TRBJ2-2; TRBD1 might be the D (7 bases). With 3 bases removed from V and 3 bases from J, the gap between germline ends came to 24 bases. The CDR3 extends over 19 amino acids. In germline, CDR1 is SGDLS, CDR2 YYNGEE. CDR3 coding DNA: TGTGCCAGCAGCGCGGGGGACAGCGACTACTATCCGTACACCGGGGAGCTGTTTTTT. Its protein product is CASSAGDSDYYPYTGELFF.

V is TRBV7-2 and J is TRBJ2-5; 7 nucleotides agree with TRBD2. This CDR3 is 14 amino acids long. V lost 2 bases, J lost 5 bases, and 5 bases stayed unmatched. CDR1 SGHTA and CDR2 FQGNSA come from the germline V gene. CDR3 region: CASSLFREVETQYF. CDR3 coding DNA: TGTGCCAGCAGCTTATTTCGGGAGGTCGAGACCCAGTACTTC. The full variable domain, rest sourced from reference TRBV7-2 and TRBJ2-5, is GAGVSQSPSNKVTEKGKDVELRCDPISGHTALYWYRQSLGQGLEFLIYFQGNSAPDKSGLPSDRFSAERTGGSVSTLTIQRTQQEDSAVYLCASSLFREVETQYFGPGTRLLVL.

As to this clone: The sample contains more than one DNA sequence encoding this CDR3. This sequence joins TRBV10-1 and TRBJ2-1; no reliable D call. Germline CDR1 is WNHNN and CDR2 is SYGVQD (reference sequence). The CDR3 contains 15 residues. Trimming stripped 4 bases from V and 0 bases from J, with 10 bases between. The CDR3 region is CASSVRKSSYNEQFF. The CDR3 region has the DNA TGCGCCAGCAGTGTTCGTAAGAGCTCCTACAATGAGCAGTTCTTC.

The V and J genes are TRBV9 and TRBJ2-5; TRBD1 is a possible D gene (7 bases). This CDR3 has 17 residues. Between the trimmed V and J ends, which lost 4 bases and 4 bases, there was a span of 23 bases. Germline lookup yields CDR1 SGDLS and CDR2 YYNGEE. The CDR3 DNA reads as TGTGCCAGCAGCCCCACAGGGAGGACAGGCCGCCGAGAGACCCAGTACTTC. The encoded protein is CASSPTGRTGRRETQYF.

The chain employs TRBV7-9 and TRBJ2-2; 9 bases are shared with TRBD1. The CDR3 loop spans 16 amino acids. V lost 5 bases to trimming and J lost 0 bases; unmatched junction nucleotides: 4. The germline V gene encodes CDR1 SEHNR and CDR2 FQNEAQ (reference sequence). DNA for the CDR3: TGTGCCAGCAGCACTCGACAGGGGGCGAACACCGGGGAGCTGTTTTTT. Protein product: CASSTRQGANTGELFF.

The chain has TRBV25-1 and TRBJ1-6; no clear D gene. Trimming took off 6 bases at V and 4 bases at J, with 10 bases between the two ends. The germline CDR1 and CDR2 sequences are MGHDK and SYGVNS. CDR3 size: 14 residues. The CDR3 sequence: CASRFAGYNSPLHF. CDR3 coding DNA: TGTGCCAGCAGGTTCGCCGGTTATAATTCACCCCTCCACTTT.

A single count supports this clone. V and J are TRBV29-1 and TRBJ1-1, with TRBD1 matching 10 bases. J lost 6 bases, V lost 6 bases, and 4 bases had no gene match. CDR3 length equals 12 residues. From germline, CDR1 is SQVTM and CDR2 ANQGSEA. This CDR3 reads CSVAGQGSEAFF. Written as DNA, the CDR3 is TGCAGCGTCGCGGGACAGGGGTCTGAAGCTTTCTTT.